A single T cell receptor beta chain is shown here with its context. Its antigen remains unidentified. The data were taken from a study of T cell responses to AZD1222 COVID-19 vaccine. Across the whole study: Both about-4-week and about-12-week second-dose recipients were combined. Study findings and constraints: Distributed over spike, vaccine-associated CD4 TCRs predominated at 160-218 and 743-854.

Trimming shortened V by 3 bases and J by 7 bases, and 10 bases separated the two germline ends. Germline values: CDR1 LNHDA, CDR2 SQIVND (reference sequence). This CDR3 comprises 14 residues. Produced via immunoSEQ multiplex PCR; TCRdb's table is partial and in-frame only. Of 120,000 to 150,000 clones detected, roughly 91% appear once; the ten largest clones hold approximately 2.1%. This chain links TRBV19 with TRBJ1-6; D unresolved. The starting material was peripheral blood, obtained on day 0 of AZD1222 vaccination. This receptor was obtained from an adult in good health. The CDR3 region has the DNA TGTGCCAGTAGTATGTGGACTTCAAATTCACCCCTCCACTTT. This translates into CASSMWTSNSPLHF.